Listed below are T cell receptor beta chains from one sample, sequenced in a study of beta chain features in type 1 diabetes. Clones were read by immunoSEQ multiplex PCR, and TCRdb kept only the in-frame ones, dropping some. The sample yields approximately 150,000 clones, 9% to 10% seen once. The sample consisted of central memory CD4+ T cells from blood. The source is a woman aged 40 to 55 in good health. Each CDR3 is given with its conserved first and last residue. Each record gives: CDR3 protein, CDR3 DNA, V gene, clone size, D gene, J gene. A D gene is named only where the DNA matches it firmly. Size is omitted from some rows. Given values are once, few, many or a class for expanded clones.

CDR3 protein: CASSQDRANGYTF
CDR3 DNA: TGCGCCAGCAGCCAAGATAGAGCGAACGGCTACACCTTC
V gene: TRBV4-3
clone size: NA
D gene: NA
J gene: TRBJ1-2

CDR3 protein: CASSLGKADTGELFF
CDR3 DNA: TGTGCCAGCAGCTTAGGGAAGGCGGACACCGGGGAGCTGTTTTTT
V gene: TRBV7-9
clone size: many
D gene: NA
J gene: TRBJ2-2

CDR3 protein: CASSHTTNTDTQYF
CDR3 DNA: TGCGCCAGCAGCCACACTACCAACACAGATACGCAGTATTTT
V gene: TRBV4-3
clone size: few
D gene: NA
J gene: TRBJ2-3

CDR3 protein: CASSINAGNQETQYF
CDR3 DNA: TGTGCCAGTAGTATCAACGCAGGAAACCAAGAGACCCAGTACTTC
V gene: TRBV19
clone size: few
D gene: NA
J gene: TRBJ2-5

CDR3 protein: CASSSDSYGYTF
CDR3 DNA: TGTGCCAGCTCATCAGACAGCTATGGCTACACCTTC
V gene: TRBV18
clone size: few
D gene: NA
J gene: TRBJ1-2

CDR3 protein: CASSLGPGGPADTQYF
CDR3 DNA: TGTGCCAGCAGCTTAGGCCCGGGGGGGCCGGCAGATACGCAGTATTTT
V gene: TRBV7-2
clone size: few
D gene: TRBD2
J gene: TRBJ2-3

CDR3 protein: CSAGDPNQPQHF
CDR3 DNA: TGCAGCGCAGGTGACCCGAATCAGCCCCAGCATTTT
V gene: TRBV29-1
clone size: few
D gene: NA
J gene: TRBJ1-5

CDR3 protein: CASSLLEAGGPLEQFF
CDR3 DNA: TGCGCCAGCAGCTTGTTAGAGGCGGGGGGGCCGCTTGAGCAGTTCTTC
V gene: TRBV5-1
clone size: NA
D gene: TRBD2
J gene: TRBJ2-1

CDR3 protein: CASSGPGPGQGNSPLHF
CDR3 DNA: TGTGCCAGCAGCGGACCGGGTCCGGGACAAGGAAATTCACCCCTCCACTTT
V gene: TRBV7-9
clone size: many
D gene: NA
J gene: TRBJ1-6

CDR3 protein: CASSFRRTDYEQYF
CDR3 DNA: TGTGCCAGCAGTTTTAGGAGAACCGACTACGAGCAGTACTTC
V gene: TRBV27
clone size: NA
D gene: NA
J gene: TRBJ2-7

CDR3 protein: CASSSRERVFFF
CDR3 DNA: TGTGCCAGCAGCAGCCGGGAGAGGGTGTTTTTCTTT
V gene: TRBV5-4
clone size: NA
D gene: NA
J gene: TRBJ1-1

CDR3 protein: CSALGGRGQPQHF
CDR3 DNA: TGCAGCGCCCTGGGGGGGAGGGGTCAGCCCCAGCATTTT
V gene: TRBV29-1
clone size: few
D gene: NA
J gene: TRBJ1-5

CDR3 protein: CASSLISGGNQPQHF
CDR3 DNA: TGCGCCAGCAGCTTGATATCAGGGGGGAATCAGCCCCAGCATTTT
V gene: TRBV5-1
clone size: few
D gene: TRBD1
J gene: TRBJ1-5

CDR3 protein: CASRRDRADTQYF
CDR3 DNA: TGTGCCAGTAGACGGGACAGGGCAGATACGCAGTATTTT
V gene: TRBV19
clone size: few
D gene: TRBD1
J gene: TRBJ2-3

CDR3 protein: CASSPVSAMSGEKLFF
CDR3 DNA: TGCGCCAGCAGCCCTGTGAGCGCGATGTCGGGAGAAAAACTGTTTTTT
V gene: TRBV4-3
clone size: NA
D gene: NA
J gene: TRBJ1-4

CDR3 protein: CASSSHGQGSFF
CDR3 DNA: TGTGCCAGCAGTTCCCACGGTCAGGGGTCTTTCTTT
V gene: TRBV27
clone size: NA
D gene: NA
J gene: TRBJ1-1

CDR3 protein: CASSFRDGQETQYF
CDR3 DNA: TGTGCCAGCAGCTTCCGGGATGGACAAGAGACCCAGTACTTC
V gene: TRBV5-6
clone size: NA
D gene: NA
J gene: TRBJ2-5

CDR3 protein: CASSLGTGNNEQFF
CDR3 DNA: TGCGCCAGCAGCCTCGGGACAGGGAACAATGAGCAGTTCTTC
V gene: TRBV5-1
clone size: NA
D gene: TRBD1
J gene: TRBJ2-1

CDR3 protein: CASSLQTGWGEQYF
CDR3 DNA: TGTGCCAGCAGCTTACAGACAGGGTGGGGCGAGCAGTACTTC
V gene: TRBV5-4
clone size: few
D gene: TRBD1
J gene: TRBJ2-7

CDR3 protein: CASSPRTGPEGTEAFF
CDR3 DNA: TGTGCCAGCTCACCACGGACAGGGCCAGAGGGCACTGAAGCTTTCTTT
V gene: TRBV18
clone size: few
D gene: TRBD1
J gene: TRBJ1-1

CDR3 protein: CASSVVGASTDTQYF
CDR3 DNA: TGTGCCAGCAGCGTAGTGGGAGCTAGCACAGATACGCAGTATTTT
V gene: TRBV9
clone size: few
D gene: NA
J gene: TRBJ2-3

CDR3 protein: CASSLGSRGTYEQYF
CDR3 DNA: TGTGCCAGCAGCTTAGGGTCCAGGGGAACCTACGAGCAGTACTTC
V gene: TRBV11-2
clone size: few
D gene: NA
J gene: TRBJ2-7

CDR3 protein: CASSQDSTSNQPQHF
CDR3 DNA: TGTGCCAGCAGCCAAGACAGTACTTCTAATCAGCCCCAGCATTTT
V gene: TRBV7-6
clone size: few
D gene: NA
J gene: TRBJ1-5

CDR3 protein: CSVEDQGTRGEKLFF
CDR3 DNA: TGCAGCGTTGAAGATCAGGGGACACGAGGGGAAAAACTGTTTTTT
V gene: TRBV29-1
clone size: NA
D gene: NA
J gene: TRBJ1-4

CDR3 protein: CASSEWGPDEQFF
CDR3 DNA: TGTGCCAGCAGTGAGTGGGGGCCCGATGAGCAGTTCTTC
V gene: TRBV6-4
clone size: few
D gene: NA
J gene: TRBJ2-1

CDR3 protein: CASSRYSGEETQYF
CDR3 DNA: TGTGCCAGCAGCCGCTATTCGGGGGAAGAGACCCAGTACTTC
V gene: TRBV5-4
clone size: few
D gene: NA
J gene: TRBJ2-5

CDR3 protein: CASSPGQTYEQYF
CDR3 DNA: TGTGCCAGCTCACCGGGACAGACCTACGAGCAGTACTTC
V gene: TRBV18
clone size: many
D gene: TRBD1
J gene: TRBJ2-7

CDR3 protein: CASSWDRDSGYTF
CDR3 DNA: TGTGCCAGCAGCTGGGACAGGGACAGTGGCTACACCTTC
V gene: TRBV7-9
clone size: many
D gene: TRBD1
J gene: TRBJ1-2

CDR3 protein: CASSGQLNSPLHF
CDR3 DNA: TGTGCCAGCAGCGGACAGCTGAATTCACCCCTCCACTTT
V gene: TRBV6-4
clone size: NA
D gene: NA
J gene: TRBJ1-6

CDR3 protein: CASSLQGAASVLTF
CDR3 DNA: TGTGCCAGCAGTTTACAGGGGGCCGCTAGCGTCCTGACTTTC
V gene: TRBV6-5
clone size: NA
D gene: TRBD1
J gene: TRBJ2-6

CDR3 protein: CASTQGLRYTEAFF
CDR3 DNA: TGTGCCAGTACCCAGGGTCTAAGGTACACTGAAGCTTTCTTT
V gene: TRBV19
clone size: NA
D gene: NA
J gene: TRBJ1-1

CDR3 protein: CASSSGVIYGYTF
CDR3 DNA: TGTGCCAGCAGCTCCGGGGTCATCTATGGCTACACCTTC
V gene: TRBV6-6
clone size: NA
D gene: NA
J gene: TRBJ1-2

CDR3 protein: CASSVGTAPPPLHF
CDR3 DNA: TGTGCCAGCAGCGTCGGGACAGCCCCTCCGCCCCTCCACTTT
V gene: TRBV7-2
clone size: NA
D gene: TRBD1
J gene: TRBJ1-6

CDR3 protein: CASSREGGGFGSGTDTQYF
CDR3 DNA: TGTGCCAGTAGTAGGGAAGGCGGGGGGTTCGGCAGTGGCACAGATACGCAGTATTTT
V gene: TRBV19
clone size: few
D gene: TRBD2
J gene: TRBJ2-3

CDR3 protein: CASSFDYQSYNEQFF
CDR3 DNA: TGTGCCAGCAGCTTCGACTACCAATCCTACAATGAGCAGTTCTTC
V gene: TRBV11-2
clone size: few
D gene: NA
J gene: TRBJ2-1

CDR3 protein: CASSPRDRGNYGYTF
CDR3 DNA: TGTGCCAGCAGCCCCCGGGACAGGGGAAACTATGGCTACACCTTC
V gene: TRBV9
clone size: few
D gene: TRBD1
J gene: TRBJ1-2